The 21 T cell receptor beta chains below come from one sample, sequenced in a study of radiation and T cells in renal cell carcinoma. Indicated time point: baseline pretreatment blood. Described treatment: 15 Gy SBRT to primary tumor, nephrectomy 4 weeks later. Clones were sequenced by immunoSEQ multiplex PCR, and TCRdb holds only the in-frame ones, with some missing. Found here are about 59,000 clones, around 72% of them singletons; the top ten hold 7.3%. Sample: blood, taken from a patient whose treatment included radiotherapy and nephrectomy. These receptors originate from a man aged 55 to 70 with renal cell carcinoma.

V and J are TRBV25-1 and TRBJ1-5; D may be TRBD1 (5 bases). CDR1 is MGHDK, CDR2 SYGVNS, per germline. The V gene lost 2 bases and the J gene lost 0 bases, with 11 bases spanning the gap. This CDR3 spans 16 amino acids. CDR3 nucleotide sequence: TGTGCCAGCAGTGAAGGACAACCTTATAGCAATCAGCCCCAGCATTTT. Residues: CASSEGQPYSNQPQHF.

CDR3 DNA sequence: TGTGCCAGTAGTATAGATGTGAATCAGCCCCAGCATTTT. Translated: CASSIDVNQPQHF. The chain joins TRBV19 to TRBJ1-5; unclear D gene. CDR1 and CDR2 (germline): LNHDA, SQIVND (reference sequence). The CDR3 spans 13 residues. Deletions cut 0 bases from V and 4 bases from J, with 4 bases between.

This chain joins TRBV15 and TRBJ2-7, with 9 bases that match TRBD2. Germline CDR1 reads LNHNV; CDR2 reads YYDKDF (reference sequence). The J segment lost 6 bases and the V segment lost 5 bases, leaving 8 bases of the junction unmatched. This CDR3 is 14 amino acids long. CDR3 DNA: TGTGCCACCAGCCGCGGGGGGGGTGGAAGCGAGCAGTACTTC. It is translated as CATSRGGGGSEQYF.

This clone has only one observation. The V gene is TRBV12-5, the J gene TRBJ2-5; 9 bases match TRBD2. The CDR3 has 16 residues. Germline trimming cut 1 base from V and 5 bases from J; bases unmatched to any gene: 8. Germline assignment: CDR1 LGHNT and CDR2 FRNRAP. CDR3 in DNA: TGTGCTAGTGGTTTGGACGTAGCGGGGGCGGGGGAGACCCAGTACTTC. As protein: CASGLDVAGAGETQYF. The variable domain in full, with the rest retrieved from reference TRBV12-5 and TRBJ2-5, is DARVTQTPRHKVTEMGQEVTMRCQPILGHNTVFWYRQTMMQGLELLAYFRNRAPLDDSGMPKDRFSAEMPDATLATLKIQPSEPRDSAVYFCASGLDVAGAGETQYFGPGTRLLVL.

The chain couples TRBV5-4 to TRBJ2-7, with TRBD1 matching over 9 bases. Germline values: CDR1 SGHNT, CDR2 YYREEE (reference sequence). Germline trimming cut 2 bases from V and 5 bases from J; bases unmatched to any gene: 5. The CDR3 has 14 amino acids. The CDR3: CASSLQGAQNEQYF. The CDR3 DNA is TGTGCCAGCAGCTTACAGGGGGCGCAGAACGAGCAGTACTTC.

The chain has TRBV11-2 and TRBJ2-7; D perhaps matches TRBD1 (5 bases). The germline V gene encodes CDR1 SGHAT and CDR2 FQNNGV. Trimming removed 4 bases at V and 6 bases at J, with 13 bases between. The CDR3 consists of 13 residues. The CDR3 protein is CASSWQGLGEQYV. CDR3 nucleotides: TGTGCCAGCAGCTGGCAGGGCCTTGGCGAGCAGTACGTC.

CDR3: CASSVALMGTAGEQYF. The CDR3 nucleotides are TGTGCCAGCAGCGTAGCCCTTATGGGTACTGCGGGCGAGCAGTACTTC. The genes are TRBV9 and TRBJ2-7; a weak D match, TRBD2 (5 bases). The length of the CDR3 is 16 residues. V was pared by 0 bases and J by 6 bases, with 19 bases between. Germline V gene data show CDR1 as SGDLS and CDR2 as YYNGEE.

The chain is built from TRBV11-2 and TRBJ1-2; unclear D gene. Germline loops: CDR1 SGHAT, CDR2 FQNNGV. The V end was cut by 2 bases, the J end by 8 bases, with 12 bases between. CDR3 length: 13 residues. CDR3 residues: CASSLNRERGYTF. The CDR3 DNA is TGTGCCAGCAGCTTAAATCGTGAAAGGGGCTACACCTTC.

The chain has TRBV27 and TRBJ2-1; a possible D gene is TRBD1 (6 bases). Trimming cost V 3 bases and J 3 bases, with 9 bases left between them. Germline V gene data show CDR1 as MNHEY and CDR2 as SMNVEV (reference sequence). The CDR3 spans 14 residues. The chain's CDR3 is CASSFQDSYNEQFF. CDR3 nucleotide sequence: TGTGCCAGCAGTTTTCAGGACAGCTACAATGAGCAGTTCTTC.

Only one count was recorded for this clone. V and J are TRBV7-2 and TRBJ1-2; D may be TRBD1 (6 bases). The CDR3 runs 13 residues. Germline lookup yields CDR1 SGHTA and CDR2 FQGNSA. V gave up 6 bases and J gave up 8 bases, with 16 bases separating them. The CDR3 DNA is TGTGCCAGCAGTTCAGGGGTAACGGGAGGCTACACCTTC. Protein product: CASSSGVTGGYTF. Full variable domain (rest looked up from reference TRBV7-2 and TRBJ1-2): GAGVSQSPSNKVTEKGKDVELRCDPISGHTALYWYRQSLGQGLEFLIYFQGNSAPDKSGLPSDRFSAERTGGSVSTLTIQRTQQEDSAVYLCASSSGVTGGYTFGSGTRLTVV.

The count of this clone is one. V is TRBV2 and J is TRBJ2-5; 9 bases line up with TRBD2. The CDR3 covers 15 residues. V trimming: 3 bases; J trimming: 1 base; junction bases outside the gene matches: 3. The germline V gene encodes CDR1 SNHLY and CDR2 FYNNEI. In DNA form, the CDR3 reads TGTGCCAGCAGTGACGGCGGGGGGGCCCAAGAGACCCAGTACTTC. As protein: CASSDGGGAQETQYF.

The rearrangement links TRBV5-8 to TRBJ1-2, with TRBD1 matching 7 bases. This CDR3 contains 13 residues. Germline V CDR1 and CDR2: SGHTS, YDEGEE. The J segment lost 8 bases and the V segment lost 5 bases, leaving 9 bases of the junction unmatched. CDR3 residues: CASSFNRGDGYTF. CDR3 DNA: TGTGCCAGCAGTTTCAACAGGGGAGACGGCTACACCTTC.

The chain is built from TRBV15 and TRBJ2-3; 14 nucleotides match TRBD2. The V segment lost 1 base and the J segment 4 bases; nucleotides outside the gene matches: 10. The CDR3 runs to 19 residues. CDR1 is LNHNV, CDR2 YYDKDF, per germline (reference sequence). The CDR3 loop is CATSRGGLAGAVGADTQYF. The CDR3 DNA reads TGTGCCACCAGCAGAGGGGGACTAGCGGGAGCTGTTGGCGCAGATACGCAGTATTTT.

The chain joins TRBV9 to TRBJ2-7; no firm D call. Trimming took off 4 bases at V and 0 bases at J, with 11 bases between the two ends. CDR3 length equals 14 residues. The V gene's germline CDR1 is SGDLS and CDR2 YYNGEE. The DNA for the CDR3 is TGTGCCAGCAGCCCTAATCCGAACTCCTACGAGCAGTACTTC. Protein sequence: CASSPNPNSYEQYF.

The DNA of the CDR3 is TGTGCCAGCAGCTTAATGCAGGGGGCTGGAAACACCATATATTTT. The encoded protein is CASSLMQGAGNTIYF. The chain carries TRBV13 and TRBJ1-3, with 7 bases fitting TRBD1. Germline assignment: CDR1 PRHDT and CDR2 FYEKMQ (reference sequence). The CDR3 consists of 15 residues. The junction had 3 bases not matched to a gene; V was cut back by 2 bases and J by 2 bases.

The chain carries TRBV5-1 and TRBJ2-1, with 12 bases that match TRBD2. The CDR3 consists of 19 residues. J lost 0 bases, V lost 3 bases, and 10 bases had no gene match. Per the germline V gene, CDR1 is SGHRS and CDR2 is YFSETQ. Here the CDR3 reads CASSWRTSGEGSSYNEQFF. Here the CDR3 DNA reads TGCGCCAGCAGCTGGAGGACTAGCGGGGAGGGCAGCTCCTACAATGAGCAGTTCTTC.

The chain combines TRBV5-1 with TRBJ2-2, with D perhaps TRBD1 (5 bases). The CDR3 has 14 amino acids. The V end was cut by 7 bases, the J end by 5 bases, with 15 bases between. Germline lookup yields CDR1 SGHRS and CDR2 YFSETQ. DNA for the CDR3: TGCGCCAGCCAATGGAAGGGGCGGACCGGGGAGCTGTTTTTT. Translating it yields CASQWKGRTGELFF.

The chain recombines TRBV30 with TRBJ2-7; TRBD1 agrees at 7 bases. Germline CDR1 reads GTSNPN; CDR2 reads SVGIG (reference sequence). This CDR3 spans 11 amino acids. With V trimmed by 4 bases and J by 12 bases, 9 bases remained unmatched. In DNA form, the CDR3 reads TGTGCCTGGACCCCGGACAGGAATTTGTACTTC. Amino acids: CAWTPDRNLYF.

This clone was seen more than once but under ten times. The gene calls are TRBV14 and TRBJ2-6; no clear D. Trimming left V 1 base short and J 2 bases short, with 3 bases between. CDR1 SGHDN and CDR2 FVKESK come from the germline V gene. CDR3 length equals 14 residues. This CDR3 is CASSQGPGANVLTF. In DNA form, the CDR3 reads TGTGCCAGCAGCCAAGGGCCTGGGGCCAACGTCCTGACTTTC.

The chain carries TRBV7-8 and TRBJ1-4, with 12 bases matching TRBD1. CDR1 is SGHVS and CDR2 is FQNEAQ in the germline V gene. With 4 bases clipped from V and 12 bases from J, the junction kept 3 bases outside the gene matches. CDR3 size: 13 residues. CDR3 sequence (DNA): TGTGCCAGCAGCTGGGACAGGGGGCGAGAACTGTTTTTT. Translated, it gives CASSWDRGRELFF.

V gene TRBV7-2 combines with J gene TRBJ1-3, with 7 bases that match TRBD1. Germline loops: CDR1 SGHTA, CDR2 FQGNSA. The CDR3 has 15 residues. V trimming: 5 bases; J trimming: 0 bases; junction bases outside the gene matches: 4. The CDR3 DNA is TGTGCCAGCAGCCTGGGACAGATCTCTGGAAACACCATATATTTT. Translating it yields CASSLGQISGNTIYF.